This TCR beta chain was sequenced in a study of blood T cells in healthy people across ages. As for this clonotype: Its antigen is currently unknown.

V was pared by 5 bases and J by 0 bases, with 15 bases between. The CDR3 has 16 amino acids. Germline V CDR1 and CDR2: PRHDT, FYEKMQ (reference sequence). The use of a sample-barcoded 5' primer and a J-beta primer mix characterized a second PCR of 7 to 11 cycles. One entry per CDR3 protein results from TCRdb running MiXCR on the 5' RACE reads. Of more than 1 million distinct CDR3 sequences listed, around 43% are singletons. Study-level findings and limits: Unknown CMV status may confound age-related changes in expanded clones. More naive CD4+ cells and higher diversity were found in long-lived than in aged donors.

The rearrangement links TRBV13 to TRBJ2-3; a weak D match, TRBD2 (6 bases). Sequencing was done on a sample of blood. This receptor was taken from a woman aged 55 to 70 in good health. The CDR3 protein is CASSEPPRGSTDTQYF. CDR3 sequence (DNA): TGTGCCAGCAGCGAACCCCCCCGGGGGAGCACAGATACGCAGTATTTT.